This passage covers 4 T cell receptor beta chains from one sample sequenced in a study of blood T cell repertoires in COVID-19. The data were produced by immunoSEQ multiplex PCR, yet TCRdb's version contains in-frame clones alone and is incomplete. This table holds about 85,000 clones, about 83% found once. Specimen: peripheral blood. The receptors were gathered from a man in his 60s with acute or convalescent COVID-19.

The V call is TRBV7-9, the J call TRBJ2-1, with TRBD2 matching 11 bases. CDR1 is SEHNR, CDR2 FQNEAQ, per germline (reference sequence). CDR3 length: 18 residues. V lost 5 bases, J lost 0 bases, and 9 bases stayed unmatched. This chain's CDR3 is CASSPRTSGSPSYNEQFF. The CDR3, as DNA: TGTGCCAGCAGCCCCAGGACTAGCGGGTCCCCCTCCTACAATGAGCAGTTCTTC. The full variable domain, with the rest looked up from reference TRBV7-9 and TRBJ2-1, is DTGVSQNPRHKITKRGQNVTFRCDPISEHNRLYWYRQTLGQGPEFLTYFQNEAQLEKSRLLSDRFSAERPKGSFSTLEIQRTEQGDSAMYLCASSPRTSGSPSYNEQFFGPGTRLTVL.

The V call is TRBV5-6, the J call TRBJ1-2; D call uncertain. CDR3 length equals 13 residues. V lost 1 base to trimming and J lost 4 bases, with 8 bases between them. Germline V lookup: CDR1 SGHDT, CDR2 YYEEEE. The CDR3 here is CASSLNPGYGYTF. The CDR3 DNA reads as TGTGCCAGCAGCTTGAACCCGGGCTATGGCTACACCTTC. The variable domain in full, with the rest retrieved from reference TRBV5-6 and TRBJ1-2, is DAGVTQSPTHLIKTRGQQVTLRCSPKSGHDTVSWYQQALGQGPQFIFQYYEEEERQRGNFPDRFSGHQFPNYSSELNVNALLLGDSALYLCASSLNPGYGYTFGSGTRLTVV.

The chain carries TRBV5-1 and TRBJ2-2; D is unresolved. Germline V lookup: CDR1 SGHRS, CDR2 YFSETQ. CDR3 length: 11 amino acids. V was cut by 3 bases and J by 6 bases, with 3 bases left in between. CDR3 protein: CASSSAGELFF. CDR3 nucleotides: TGCGCCAGCAGCTCTGCCGGGGAGCTGTTTTTT.

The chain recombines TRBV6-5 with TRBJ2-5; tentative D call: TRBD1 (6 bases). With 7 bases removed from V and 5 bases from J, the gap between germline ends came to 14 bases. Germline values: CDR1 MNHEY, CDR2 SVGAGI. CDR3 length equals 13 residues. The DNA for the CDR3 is TGTGCCAGCACCCTCAGGGGCGGGGAGACCCAGTACTTC. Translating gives CASTLRGGETQYF.